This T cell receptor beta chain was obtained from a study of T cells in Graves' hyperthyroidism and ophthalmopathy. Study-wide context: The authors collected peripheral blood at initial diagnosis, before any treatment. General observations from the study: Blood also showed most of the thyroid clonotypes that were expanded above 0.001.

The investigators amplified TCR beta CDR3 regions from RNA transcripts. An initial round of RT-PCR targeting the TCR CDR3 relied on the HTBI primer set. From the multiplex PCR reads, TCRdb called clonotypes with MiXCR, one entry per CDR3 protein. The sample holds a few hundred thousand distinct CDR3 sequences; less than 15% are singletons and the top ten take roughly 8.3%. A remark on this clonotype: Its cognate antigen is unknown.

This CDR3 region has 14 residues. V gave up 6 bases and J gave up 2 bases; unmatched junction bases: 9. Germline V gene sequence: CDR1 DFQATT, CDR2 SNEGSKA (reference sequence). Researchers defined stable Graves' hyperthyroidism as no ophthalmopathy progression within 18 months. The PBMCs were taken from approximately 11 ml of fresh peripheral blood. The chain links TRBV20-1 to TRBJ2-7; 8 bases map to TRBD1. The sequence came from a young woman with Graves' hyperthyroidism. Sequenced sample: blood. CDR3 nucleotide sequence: TGCAGTGCACCGCCAGGGGGCAGAACCTACGAGCAGTACTTC. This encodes CSAPPGGRTYEQYF.